The clone carrying this TCR beta chain was counted between two and nine times. It was RNA transcripts that yielded the amplified TCR beta CDR3 regions. Carried out on the TCR CDR3, a first-round RT-PCR used the HTBI primer set. MiXCR was run by TCRdb on the multiplex PCR reads, yielding one entry per CDR3 protein. The table lists 150,000 to 200,000 distinct CDR3 sequences, about a tenth of them singletons. This CDR3 has 13 amino acids. Trimming stripped 1 base from V and 9 bases from J, with 11 bases between. Germline V gene data show CDR1 as SGHDT and CDR2 as YYEEEE. The data originate from a study of T cells in Graves' hyperthyroidism and ophthalmopathy.

The V and J genes are TRBV5-6 and TRBJ2-1; D call uncertain. This sequence originates from a woman in her late teens or twenties with Graves' hyperthyroidism that later progressed to Graves' ophthalmopathy. Sequencing was performed on blood. The CDR3 loop reads CASSLFVNGEQFF. CDR3 sequence (DNA): TGTGCCAGCAGCTTGTTTGTAAATGGTGAGCAGTTCTTC.